This is a list of T cell receptor beta chains from one sample in a study of cytomegalovirus exposure and HLA in healthy donors. The table came from immunoSEQ multiplex PCR; TCRdb's copy has only in-frame clones and leaves some out. Of about 170,000 clones listed, around 84% are singletons. The sequenced material came from PBMCs. These receptors all come from a man in his thirties or forties in good health and CMV-seropositive. Each CDR3 is given with its conserved first and last residue. The order of the fields is D gene, CDR3 length, J gene, V gene, clone size, CDR3 protein, CDR3 DNA. A D gene is named only where the DNA matches it firmly. Some rows mark clone size as missing; the rest say once, few, many or name a class of expanded clone.

D: TRBD1; length: 15; J: TRBJ1-4; V: TRBV4-2; size: few; CDR3: CASSHPGTGDEKLFF; DNA: TGTGCCAGCAGCCATCCCGGGACAGGGGATGAAAAACTGTTTTTT
D: TRBD1; length: 13; J: TRBJ1-1; V: TRBV19; size: -; CDR3: CASKDRGLTEAFF; DNA: TGTGCCAGTAAAGACAGGGGGTTGACTGAAGCTTTCTTT
D: -; length: 15; J: TRBJ1-4; V: TRBV11-3; size: once; CDR3: CASSTKGGVNEKLFF; DNA: TGTGCCAGCAGCACAAAAGGGGGAGTCAATGAAAAACTGTTTTTT
D: TRBD1; length: 16; J: TRBJ2-4; V: TRBV4-1; size: -; CDR3: CASSQGGQGGKNIQYF; DNA: TGCGCCAGCAGCCAAGGGGGACAGGGAGGGAAAAACATTCAGTACTTC
D: TRBD1; length: 11; J: TRBJ1-2; V: TRBV29-1; size: few; CDR3: CSGGQDYGYTF; DNA: TGCAGCGGGGGACAGGACTATGGCTACACCTTC
D: -; length: 13; J: TRBJ1-1; V: TRBV19; size: -; CDR3: CASSPAGRTEAFF; DNA: TGTGCCAGTAGCCCCGCGGGGAGAACTGAAGCTTTCTTT
D: TRBD1; length: 14; J: TRBJ2-1; V: TRBV2; size: many; CDR3: CASETGGPYNEQFF; DNA: TGTGCCAGCGAGACAGGGGGCCCTTACAATGAGCAGTTCTTC
D: -; length: 15; J: TRBJ2-2; V: TRBV15; size: -; CDR3: CATSRVRTNTGELFF; DNA: TGTGCCACCAGCAGAGTTAGGACTAACACCGGGGAGCTGTTTTTT
D: -; length: 15; J: TRBJ2-1; V: TRBV6-6; size: -; CDR3: CASSHRVTIVEEQFF; DNA: TGTGCCAGCAGCCATCGCGTGACTATAGTTGAGGAGCAGTTCTTC
D: TRBD1; length: 15; J: TRBJ1-2; V: TRBV4-2; size: -; CDR3: CASSQGDSTLSGYTF; DNA: TGTGCCAGCAGCCAAGGGGACAGTACTCTTTCTGGCTACACCTTC
D: TRBD2; length: 13; J: TRBJ2-1; V: TRBV6-1; size: -; CDR3: CASGLAEYNEQFF; DNA: TGTGCCAGCGGGCTAGCGGAGTACAATGAGCAGTTCTTC
D: TRBD2; length: 15; J: TRBJ2-1; V: TRBV2; size: -; CDR3: CASLPGLAYYNEQFF; DNA: TGTGCCTCTCTCCCGGGACTAGCGTATTACAATGAGCAGTTCTTC
D: TRBD1; length: 15; J: TRBJ2-2; V: TRBV11-2; size: -; CDR3: CASSFSGTGTGELFF; DNA: TGTGCCAGCAGCTTCTCAGGGACAGGCACCGGGGAGCTGTTTTTT
D: -; length: 14; J: TRBJ2-5; V: TRBV18; size: -; CDR3: CASSPPGHQETQYF; DNA: TGTGCCAGCTCACCACCGGGACATCAAGAGACCCAGTACTTC
D: TRBD2; length: 13; J: TRBJ2-1; V: TRBV10-1; size: -; CDR3: CASGTSGTGEQFF; DNA: TGCGCCAGCGGGACTAGCGGGACTGGTGAGCAGTTCTTC
D: TRBD2; length: 17; J: TRBJ2-7; V: TRBV5-1; size: -; CDR3: CASSSSPGTSRPYEQYF; DNA: TGCGCCAGCAGCTCGAGTCCCGGGACTAGCCGCCCCTACGAGCAGTACTTC
D: -; length: 15; J: TRBJ1-4; V: TRBV2; size: -; CDR3: CASSRARVVDEKLFF; DNA: TGTGCCAGCAGCCGAGCCCGGGTGGTCGACGAAAAACTGTTTTTT
D: TRBD1; length: 16; J: TRBJ2-1; V: TRBV5-6; size: -; CDR3: CASSLGAGTGLREQFF; DNA: TGTGCCAGCAGCTTGGGAGCCGGGACAGGGCTCCGGGAGCAGTTCTTC
D: -; length: 11; J: TRBJ1-1; V: TRBV19; size: -; CDR3: CASTGNTEAFF; DNA: TGTGCCAGTACGGGGAACACTGAAGCTTTCTTT
D: -; length: 14; J: TRBJ2-1; V: TRBV12-5; size: -; CDR3: CASGGRPLLNEQFF; DNA: TGTGCTAGTGGGGGCAGGCCCCTTCTCAATGAGCAGTTCTTC
D: -; length: 16; J: TRBJ1-1; V: TRBV11-2; size: -; CDR3: CAGSSAFEDRNTEAFF; DNA: TGTGCCGGCAGCTCAGCCTTTGAGGACAGGAACACTGAAGCTTTCTTT
D: TRBD1; length: 14; J: TRBJ2-7; V: TRBV19; size: -; CDR3: CASSTRDSSYEQYF; DNA: TGTGCCAGTAGTACAAGGGACAGCTCCTACGAGCAGTACTTC
D: TRBD1; length: 13; J: TRBJ1-6; V: TRBV5-1; size: -; CDR3: CATRDRVNSPLHF; DNA: TGCGCCACCCGGGACAGGGTGAATTCACCCCTCCACTTT
D: -; length: 15; J: TRBJ2-5; V: TRBV4-1; size: -; CDR3: CASSVSPGQQETQYF; DNA: TGCGCCAGCAGCGTCAGCCCCGGACAGCAAGAGACCCAGTACTTC
D: -; length: 15; J: TRBJ1-4; V: TRBV19; size: -; CDR3: CASSIQGSHNEKLFF; DNA: TGTGCCAGTAGTATTCAGGGGTCCCATAATGAAAAACTGTTTTTT
D: TRBD2; length: 16; J: TRBJ2-7; V: TRBV5-1; size: once; CDR3: CASSLWLAGDSYEQYF; DNA: TGCGCCAGCAGCTTGTGGCTAGCGGGTGACTCCTACGAGCAGTACTTC
D: TRBD1; length: 13; J: TRBJ1-1; V: TRBV6-1; size: few; CDR3: CASKGQLDTEAFF; DNA: TGTGCCAGCAAGGGACAGCTGGACACTGAAGCTTTCTTT
D: -; length: 13; J: TRBJ1-1; V: TRBV5-4; size: -; CDR3: CATLQGRNTEAFF; DNA: TGTGCCACCTTACAGGGTAGGAACACTGAAGCTTTCTTT
D: -; length: 13; J: TRBJ2-3; V: TRBV7-9; size: once; CDR3: CASSSYAADTQYF; DNA: TGTGCCAGCAGCTCTTACGCGGCAGATACGCAGTATTTT
D: -; length: 13; J: TRBJ2-1; V: TRBV19; size: -; CDR3: CASSIVPVDEQFF; DNA: TGTGCCAGTAGTATAGTTCCGGTCGATGAGCAGTTCTTC